This TCR beta chain was observed in a study of cytomegalovirus exposure and HLA in healthy donors. Study-level points and caveats: Listed as cytomegalovirus-associated were around 160 TCR beta chains.

Assay used: immunoSEQ multiplex PCR; TCRdb lists only in-frame clones, some missing. Of about 160,000 clones in the sample, just under 90% are singletons; the top ten hold over 9%. The CDR3 length is 16 residues. Germline lookup yields CDR1 KGHSH and CDR2 LQKENI. V was clipped by 3 bases and J by 2 bases; unmatched bases: 7. Of note for this clone: Antigen: not known.

This sequence joins TRBV18 and TRBJ2-3; 8 bases agree with TRBD2. This sequence was found in a woman between 18 and 30 years old in good health and CMV-seropositive. The sample taken for sequencing was PBMCs. CDR3 protein: CASSPTGLDITDTQYF. The CDR3 DNA follows: TGTGCCAGCTCACCGACGGGACTAGATATCACAGATACGCAGTATTTT. Together with reference TRBV18 and TRBJ2-3, the CDR3 gives the full variable domain: NAGVMQNPRHLVRRRGQEARLRCSPMKGHSHVYWYRQLPEEGLKFMVYLQKENIIDESGMPKERFSAEFPKEGPSILRIQQVVRGDSAAYFCASSPTGLDITDTQYFGPGTRLTVL.